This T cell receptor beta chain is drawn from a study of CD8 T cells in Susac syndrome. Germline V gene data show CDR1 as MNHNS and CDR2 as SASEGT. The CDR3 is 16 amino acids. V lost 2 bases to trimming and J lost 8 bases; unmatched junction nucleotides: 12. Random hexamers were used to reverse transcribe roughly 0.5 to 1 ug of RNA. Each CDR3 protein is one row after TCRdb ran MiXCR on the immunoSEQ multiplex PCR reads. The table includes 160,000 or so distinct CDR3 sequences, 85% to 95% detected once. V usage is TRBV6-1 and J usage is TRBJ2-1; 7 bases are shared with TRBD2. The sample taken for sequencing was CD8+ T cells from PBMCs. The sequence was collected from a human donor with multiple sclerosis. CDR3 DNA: TGTGCCAGCAGTGAAATCGCCCGAGGACTAGATCATGAGCAGTTCTTC. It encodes CASSEIARGLDHEQFF.